Listed below are T cell receptor beta chains from one sample, sequenced in a study of OX40 agonist ivuxolimab in advanced cancers. Sequencing used immunoSEQ multiplex PCR; TCRdb keeps in-frame clones, though not all of them. The data hold tens of thousands of clones, with approximately 90% observed a single time. The material was CD4+ or CD8+ T cells sorted from blood, obtained in a trial of the OX40 agonist ivuxolimab. The receptors originated from an adult with an advanced solid tumor such as melanoma, head and neck, liver or kidney cancer. Both conserved end residues are part of each CDR3. The order of the fields is V gene, clone size, D gene, J gene, CDR3 length, CDR3 protein, CDR3 DNA. The D gene is left open where the match is weak. Clone sizes are given selectively: once, few, many, or a class where the clone is expanded.

v_gene: TRBV7-2; abundance: -; d_gene: -; j_gene: TRBJ1-5; len: 14; CDR3aa: CASSLGQRNQPQHF; CDR3nt: TGTGCCAGCAGCTTAGGACAGCGAAATCAGCCCCAGCATTTT
v_gene: TRBV10-1; abundance: few; d_gene: -; j_gene: TRBJ2-7; len: 14; CDR3aa: CASSESGRPYEQYF; CDR3nt: TGCGCCAGCAGTGAGTCAGGCCGGCCTTACGAGCAGTACTTC
v_gene: TRBV7-2; abundance: -; d_gene: -; j_gene: TRBJ2-1; len: 13; CDR3aa: CASTSVGYNEQFF; CDR3nt: TGTGCCAGCACCAGCGTCGGCTACAATGAGCAGTTCTTC
v_gene: TRBV9; abundance: -; d_gene: TRBD1; j_gene: TRBJ1-1; len: 16; CDR3aa: CASSADRGSLDTEAFF; CDR3nt: TGTGCCAGCAGCGCCGACAGGGGCTCTTTGGACACTGAAGCTTTCTTT
v_gene: TRBV19; abundance: -; d_gene: -; j_gene: TRBJ2-3; len: 14; CDR3aa: CASRDAPYSDTQYF; CDR3nt: TGTGCCAGTAGGGACGCTCCTTATTCGGATACGCAGTATTTT
v_gene: TRBV27; abundance: -; d_gene: -; j_gene: TRBJ1-6; len: 15; CDR3aa: CASSLSPTGNSPLHF; CDR3nt: TGTGCCAGCAGTTTATCCCCGACAGGAAATTCACCCCTCCACTTT
v_gene: TRBV5-4; abundance: -; d_gene: -; j_gene: TRBJ2-7; len: 15; CDR3aa: CASSPTGAGMREQYF; CDR3nt: TGTGCCAGCAGCCCTACGGGGGCAGGGATGCGGGAGCAGTACTTC
v_gene: TRBV27; abundance: -; d_gene: TRBD1; j_gene: TRBJ2-1; len: 13; CDR3aa: CASSKDRSREQFF; CDR3nt: TGTGCCAGCAGTAAGGACAGGTCTCGGGAGCAGTTCTTC
v_gene: TRBV10-1; abundance: -; d_gene: -; j_gene: TRBJ2-7; len: 13; CDR3aa: CASSEAQGHEQYF; CDR3nt: TGCGCCAGCAGTGAGGCGCAGGGCCACGAGCAGTACTTC
v_gene: TRBV7-2; abundance: -; d_gene: -; j_gene: TRBJ2-5; len: 14; CDR3aa: CASSTRDGKKTQYF; CDR3nt: TGTGCCAGCAGCACCCGGGACGGTAAAAAGACCCAGTACTTC
v_gene: TRBV4-2; abundance: -; d_gene: -; j_gene: TRBJ2-3; len: 16; CDR3aa: CASSQDFQGLGGTQYF; CDR3nt: TGTGCCAGCAGCCAAGATTTCCAGGGCCTGGGGGGTACGCAGTATTTT
v_gene: TRBV5-4; abundance: -; d_gene: -; j_gene: TRBJ2-1; len: 15; CDR3aa: CASSSGGGRGNEQFF; CDR3nt: TGTGCCAGCAGCTCGGGGGGCGGGAGAGGCAATGAGCAGTTCTTC
v_gene: TRBV2; abundance: -; d_gene: -; j_gene: TRBJ2-5; len: 15; CDR3aa: CASRPDDPASGTQYF; CDR3nt: TGTGCCAGCAGACCCGACGACCCCGCAAGCGGGACCCAGTACTTC
v_gene: TRBV11-3; abundance: -; d_gene: -; j_gene: TRBJ2-1; len: 15; CDR3aa: CASSPRSDRDNEQFF; CDR3nt: TGTGCCAGCAGCCCGAGGTCCGATCGAGACAATGAGCAGTTCTTC
v_gene: TRBV5-1; abundance: -; d_gene: -; j_gene: TRBJ2-7; len: 13; CDR3aa: CASSLGGGIEQYF; CDR3nt: TGCGCCAGCAGCTTGGGAGGGGGGATCGAGCAGTACTTC
v_gene: TRBV6-1; abundance: -; d_gene: -; j_gene: TRBJ2-7; len: 15; CDR3aa: CASSESTGTYDEQYF; CDR3nt: TGTGCCAGCAGTGAGTCTACCGGGACGTACGACGAGCAGTACTTC
v_gene: TRBV10-3; abundance: once; d_gene: TRBD1; j_gene: TRBJ2-3; len: 15; CDR3aa: CAIKGQGPVTDTQYF; CDR3nt: TGTGCCATCAAGGGACAGGGGCCAGTCACAGATACGCAGTATTTT
v_gene: TRBV6-5; abundance: -; d_gene: -; j_gene: TRBJ1-2; len: 13; CDR3aa: CASSTQGVGGYTF; CDR3nt: TGTGCCAGCAGTACCCAGGGAGTCGGTGGCTACACCTTC
v_gene: TRBV5-5; abundance: once; d_gene: -; j_gene: TRBJ2-7; len: 16; CDR3aa: CASSLGLRIPSYEQYF; CDR3nt: TGTGCCAGCAGCTTGGGCTTACGGATCCCATCCTACGAGCAGTACTTC
v_gene: TRBV11-2; abundance: -; d_gene: -; j_gene: TRBJ1-1; len: 15; CDR3aa: CASSLQQGRNTEAFF; CDR3nt: TGTGCCAGCAGCCTACAACAGGGTCGGAACACTGAAGCTTTCTTT
v_gene: TRBV18; abundance: -; d_gene: TRBD1; j_gene: TRBJ1-4; len: 15; CDR3aa: CASSPPRDRGEKLFF; CDR3nt: TGTGCCAGCTCACCTCCCCGGGACAGGGGTGAAAAACTGTTTTTT
v_gene: TRBV27; abundance: -; d_gene: -; j_gene: TRBJ2-1; len: 18; CDR3aa: CASSRNTGPTRRYNEQFF; CDR3nt: TGTGCCAGCAGTCGTAATACGGGGCCGACTCGTCGGTACAATGAGCAGTTCTTC
v_gene: TRBV6-1; abundance: -; d_gene: -; j_gene: TRBJ1-3; len: 15; CDR3aa: CASSDKRISGNTIYF; CDR3nt: TGTGCCAGCAGTGACAAACGGATCTCTGGAAACACCATATATTTT
v_gene: TRBV6-6; abundance: -; d_gene: TRBD2; j_gene: TRBJ2-5; len: 16; CDR3aa: CASSAGIAGGGETQYF; CDR3nt: TGTGCCAGCAGTGCGGGGATAGCGGGAGGCGGCGAGACCCAGTACTTC
v_gene: TRBV7-8; abundance: -; d_gene: -; j_gene: TRBJ2-1; len: 18; CDR3aa: CASSQSGAGGGVLNEQFF; CDR3nt: TGTGCCAGCAGCCAATCAGGGGCTGGCGGGGGCGTTCTCAATGAGCAGTTCTTC
v_gene: TRBV11-2; abundance: -; d_gene: -; j_gene: TRBJ1-5; len: 12; CDR3aa: CASSGTGQPQHF; CDR3nt: TGTGCCAGCAGTGGTACCGGTCAGCCCCAGCATTTT
v_gene: TRBV19; abundance: -; d_gene: -; j_gene: TRBJ1-2; len: 14; CDR3aa: CASSKEEGNYGYTF; CDR3nt: TGTGCCAGTAGTAAAGAGGAGGGGAACTATGGCTACACCTTC
v_gene: TRBV10-1; abundance: -; d_gene: TRBD2; j_gene: TRBJ2-3; len: 16; CDR3aa: CASSERGRAEGDTQYF; CDR3nt: TGCGCCAGCAGTGAGCGAGGGAGGGCCGAAGGAGATACGCAGTATTTT
v_gene: TRBV28; abundance: -; d_gene: -; j_gene: TRBJ2-5; len: 14; CDR3aa: CASRPDRIIGTQYF; CDR3nt: TGTGCCAGCAGGCCCGACAGGATAATCGGGACCCAGTACTTC
v_gene: TRBV6-1; abundance: -; d_gene: -; j_gene: TRBJ1-4; len: 14; CDR3aa: CASSGESRGRKTVF; CDR3nt: TGTGCCAGCAGTGGTGAATCTCGGGGGAGAAAAACTGTTTTT
v_gene: TRBV18; abundance: -; d_gene: -; j_gene: TRBJ1-4; len: 14; CDR3aa: CASSPPYSKEKLFF; CDR3nt: TGTGCCAGCTCACCACCATACAGTAAGGAAAAACTGTTTTTT
v_gene: TRBV6-1; abundance: -; d_gene: TRBD1; j_gene: TRBJ1-2; len: 15; CDR3aa: CASSVPAGGDYGYTF; CDR3nt: TGTGCCAGCAGTGTTCCTGCAGGGGGCGACTATGGCTACACCTTC
v_gene: TRBV18; abundance: -; d_gene: TRBD1; j_gene: TRBJ2-7; len: 16; CDR3aa: CASSPPSGQEHYEQYF; CDR3nt: TGTGCCAGCTCACCCCCCAGCGGACAGGAGCACTACGAGCAGTACTTC
v_gene: TRBV11-2; abundance: -; d_gene: -; j_gene: TRBJ2-5; len: 12; CDR3aa: CASSLDRETQYF; CDR3nt: TGTGCCAGCAGCTTAGATCGGGAGACCCAGTACTTC
v_gene: TRBV18; abundance: -; d_gene: -; j_gene: TRBJ1-4; len: 12; CDR3aa: CASSPGSGKLFF; CDR3nt: TGTGCCAGCTCGCCGGGTTCTGGAAAACTGTTTTTT
v_gene: TRBV5-5; abundance: -; d_gene: TRBD2; j_gene: TRBJ2-2; len: 17; CDR3aa: CASSTDPSGSNTGELFF; CDR3nt: TGTGCCAGCAGCACCGACCCTAGCGGTTCGAACACCGGGGAGCTGTTTTTT
v_gene: TRBV2; abundance: -; d_gene: TRBD2; j_gene: TRBJ2-1; len: 15; CDR3aa: CASSSSGRANRFEFF; CDR3nt: TGTGCCAGCAGTTCCAGCGGGAGGGCCAATCGGTTCGAGTTCTTC
v_gene: TRBV9; abundance: -; d_gene: TRBD1; j_gene: TRBJ1-1; len: 17; CDR3aa: CASSASGTGGRYTEAFF; CDR3nt: TGTGCCAGCAGCGCATCCGGGACAGGGGGGAGGTACACTGAAGCTTTCTTT
v_gene: TRBV19; abundance: -; d_gene: -; j_gene: TRBJ2-3; len: 18; CDR3aa: CASSIDQTGTSAKDTQYF; CDR3nt: TGTGCCAGTAGTATAGACCAGACCGGGACCTCGGCGAAGGATACGCAGTATTTT
v_gene: TRBV19; abundance: -; d_gene: -; j_gene: TRBJ2-3; len: 14; CDR3aa: CASRTSPGSDTQYF; CDR3nt: TGTGCCAGTAGGACTTCTCCCGGATCAGATACGCAGTATTTT
v_gene: TRBV9; abundance: medium-sized; d_gene: -; j_gene: TRBJ1-5; len: 14; CDR3aa: CASSAVDSNQPQHF; CDR3nt: TGTGCCAGCAGTGCCGTGGATAGCAATCAGCCCCAGCATTTT
v_gene: TRBV2; abundance: -; d_gene: -; j_gene: TRBJ1-2; len: 10; CDR3aa: CARQGYGYTF; CDR3nt: TGTGCCAGACAGGGTTATGGCTACACCTTC
v_gene: TRBV5-4; abundance: medium-sized; d_gene: -; j_gene: TRBJ2-3; len: 13; CDR3aa: CASSLGSTDTQYF; CDR3nt: TGTGCCAGCAGCTTGGGGTCCACAGATACGCAGTATTTT
v_gene: TRBV5-1; abundance: -; d_gene: TRBD2; j_gene: TRBJ2-5; len: 15; CDR3aa: CASSPGRQLQETQYF; CDR3nt: TGCGCCAGCAGCCCCGGGAGGCAGCTCCAAGAGACCCAGTACTTC
v_gene: TRBV30; abundance: -; d_gene: -; j_gene: TRBJ2-7; len: 11; CDR3aa: CAWSPSGLQYF; CDR3nt: TGTGCCTGGAGTCCCTCGGGACTCCAGTACTTC
v_gene: TRBV18; abundance: -; d_gene: -; j_gene: TRBJ2-7; len: 12; CDR3aa: CASSPNGYEQYF; CDR3nt: TGTGCCAGCTCACCGAACGGCTACGAGCAGTACTTC
v_gene: TRBV11-1; abundance: -; d_gene: -; j_gene: TRBJ2-2; len: 16; CDR3aa: CASSVSAAARSGELFF; CDR3nt: TGTGCCAGCAGCGTCTCCGCGGCCGCGCGGAGCGGGGAGCTGTTTTTT
v_gene: TRBV11-2; abundance: once; d_gene: -; j_gene: TRBJ2-5; len: 14; CDR3aa: CASSLNQGQETQYF; CDR3nt: TGTGCCAGCAGCTTAAACCAGGGCCAAGAGACCCAGTACTTC
v_gene: TRBV6-6; abundance: once; d_gene: TRBD1; j_gene: TRBJ2-1; len: 15; CDR3aa: CASFNMGQGWGEQFF; CDR3nt: TGTGCCAGCTTCAATATGGGACAGGGATGGGGTGAGCAGTTCTTC
v_gene: TRBV19; abundance: -; d_gene: -; j_gene: TRBJ1-5; len: 15; CDR3aa: CASILSTGFNQPQHF; CDR3nt: TGTGCCAGTATTTTAAGTACAGGGTTCAATCAGCCCCAGCATTTT
v_gene: TRBV2; abundance: -; d_gene: -; j_gene: TRBJ1-5; len: 13; CDR3aa: CASTLRGRQPQHF; CDR3nt: TGTGCCAGCACCCTAAGGGGAAGACAGCCCCAGCATTTT
v_gene: TRBV27; abundance: once; d_gene: TRBD1; j_gene: TRBJ1-2; len: 14; CDR3aa: CASSGPGQGYGYTF; CDR3nt: TGTGCCAGCAGTGGACCGGGACAGGGGTATGGCTACACCTTC
v_gene: TRBV30; abundance: -; d_gene: -; j_gene: TRBJ1-4; len: 15; CDR3aa: CAWSPSHATNEKLFF; CDR3nt: TGTGCCTGGAGTCCCTCCCACGCAACTAATGAAAAACTGTTTTTT
v_gene: TRBV10-2; abundance: -; d_gene: TRBD2; j_gene: TRBJ2-3; len: 15; CDR3aa: CAALGAGAFTDTQYF; CDR3nt: TGCGCCGCCCTAGGTGCGGGAGCTTTCACAGATACGCAGTATTTT